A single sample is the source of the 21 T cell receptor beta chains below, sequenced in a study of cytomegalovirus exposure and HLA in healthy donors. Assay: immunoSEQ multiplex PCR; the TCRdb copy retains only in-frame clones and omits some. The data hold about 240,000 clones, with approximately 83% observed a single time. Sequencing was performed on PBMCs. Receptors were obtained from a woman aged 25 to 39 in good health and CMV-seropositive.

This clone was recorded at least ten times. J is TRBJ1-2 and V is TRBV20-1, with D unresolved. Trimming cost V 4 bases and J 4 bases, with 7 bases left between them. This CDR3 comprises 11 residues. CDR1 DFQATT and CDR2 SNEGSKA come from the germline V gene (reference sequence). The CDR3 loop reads CSAIELYGYTF. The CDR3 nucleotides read TGCAGTGCTATAGAACTCTATGGCTACACCTTC.

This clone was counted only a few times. CDR3 DNA sequence: TGTGCCAGCTCACCGGGGCTGACGGGCCCTCGAGAGCAGTACTTC. Protein sequence: CASSPGLTGPREQYF. The chain has TRBV18 and TRBJ2-7, with D possibly being TRBD1 (5 bases). The CDR3 covers 15 residues. Trimming took 3 bases from V and 7 from J, leaving 19 bases between them. The germline V gene has CDR1 KGHSH and CDR2 LQKENI.

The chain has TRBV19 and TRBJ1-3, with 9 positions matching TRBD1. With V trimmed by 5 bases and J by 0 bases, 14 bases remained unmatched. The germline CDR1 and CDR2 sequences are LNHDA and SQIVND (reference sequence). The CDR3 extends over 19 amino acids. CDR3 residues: CASSLGTGRIGSSGNTIYF. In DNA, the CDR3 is TGTGCCAGTAGTCTAGGGACAGGGAGAATAGGCTCCTCTGGAAACACCATATATTTT.

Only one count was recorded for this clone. In DNA, the CDR3 is TGTGCCAGCAGCTTAATATTGGGCGGGACGTCCTACGAGCAGTACTTC. It is translated as CASSLILGGTSYEQYF. The V and J genes are TRBV7-6 and TRBJ2-7; the D gene is possibly TRBD2 (6 bases). The V and J ends lost 2 bases and 1 base respectively, with 15 bases between them. Germline V gene lookup returns CDR1 SGHVS and CDR2 FNYEAQ. The CDR3 is 16 amino acids.

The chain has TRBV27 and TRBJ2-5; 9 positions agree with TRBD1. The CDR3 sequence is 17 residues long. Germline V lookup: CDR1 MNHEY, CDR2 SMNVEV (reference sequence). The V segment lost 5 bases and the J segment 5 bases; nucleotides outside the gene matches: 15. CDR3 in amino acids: CASSPISTDRGEETQYF. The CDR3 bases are TGTGCCAGCAGTCCCATATCCACGGACAGGGGCGAGGAGACCCAGTACTTC.

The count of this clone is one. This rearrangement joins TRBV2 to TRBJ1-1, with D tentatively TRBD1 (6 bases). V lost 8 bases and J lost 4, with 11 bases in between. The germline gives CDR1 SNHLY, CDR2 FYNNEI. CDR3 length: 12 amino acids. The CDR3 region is CASLRTATEAFF. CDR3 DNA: TGTGCCAGCCTTCGGACAGCCACTGAAGCTTTCTTT.

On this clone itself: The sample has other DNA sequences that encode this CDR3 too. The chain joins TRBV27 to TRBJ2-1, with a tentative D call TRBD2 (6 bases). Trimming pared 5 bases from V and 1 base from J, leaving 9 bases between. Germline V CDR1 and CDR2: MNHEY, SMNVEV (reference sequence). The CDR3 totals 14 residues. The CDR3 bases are TGTGCCAGCAGTGCGGGGTCATCCTACAATGAGCAGTTCTTC. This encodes CASSAGSSYNEQFF.

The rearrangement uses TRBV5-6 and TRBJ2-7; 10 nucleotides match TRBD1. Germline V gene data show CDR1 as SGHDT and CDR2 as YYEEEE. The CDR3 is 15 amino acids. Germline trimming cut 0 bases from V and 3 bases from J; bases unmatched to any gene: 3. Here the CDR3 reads CASSLGGTGDYEQYF. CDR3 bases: TGTGCCAGCAGCTTGGGGGGGACAGGGGACTACGAGCAGTACTTC.

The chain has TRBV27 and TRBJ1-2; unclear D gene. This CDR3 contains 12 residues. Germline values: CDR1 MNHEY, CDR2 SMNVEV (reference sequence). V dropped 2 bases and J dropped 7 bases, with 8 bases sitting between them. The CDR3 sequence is CASSLEGTGYTF. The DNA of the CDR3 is TGTGCCAGCAGTTTAGAGGGAACTGGCTACACCTTC.

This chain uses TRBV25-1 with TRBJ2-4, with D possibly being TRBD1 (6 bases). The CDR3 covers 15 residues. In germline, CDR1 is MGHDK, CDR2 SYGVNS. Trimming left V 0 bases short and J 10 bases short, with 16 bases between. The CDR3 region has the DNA TGTGCCAGCAGTGAATATGGGGGCGGAAGGGGAATTCAGTACTTC. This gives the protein CASSEYGGGRGIQYF.

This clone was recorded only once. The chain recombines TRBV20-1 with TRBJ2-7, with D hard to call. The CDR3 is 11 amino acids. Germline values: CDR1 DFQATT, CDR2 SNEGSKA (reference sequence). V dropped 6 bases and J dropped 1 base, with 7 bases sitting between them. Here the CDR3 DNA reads TGCAGTGCCGTAGATTCCTACGAGCAGTACTTC. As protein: CSAVDSYEQYF.

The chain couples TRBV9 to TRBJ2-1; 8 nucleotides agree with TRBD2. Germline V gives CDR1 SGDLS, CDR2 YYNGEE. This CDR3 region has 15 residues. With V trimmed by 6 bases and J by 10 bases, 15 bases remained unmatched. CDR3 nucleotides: TGTGCCAGCAACGCGGAATTGGGACTAGGCTTCGAGCAGTTCTTC. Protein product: CASNAELGLGFEQFF. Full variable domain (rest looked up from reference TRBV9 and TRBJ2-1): DSGVTQTPKHLITATGQRVTLRCSPRSGDLSVYWYQQSLDQGLQFLIQYYNGEERAKGNILERFSAQQFPDLHSELNLSSLELGDSALYFCASNAELGLGFEQFFGPGTRLTVL.

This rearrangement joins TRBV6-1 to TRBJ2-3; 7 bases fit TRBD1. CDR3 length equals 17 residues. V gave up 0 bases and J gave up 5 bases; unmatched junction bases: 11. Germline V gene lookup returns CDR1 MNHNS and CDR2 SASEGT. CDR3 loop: CASSEAPDRVELDTQYF. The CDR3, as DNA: TGTGCCAGCAGTGAAGCCCCAGACAGGGTAGAATTAGATACGCAGTATTTT.

CDR3 nucleotides: TGTGCCAGCAGTTCCCTCGGGAGAGGTGGGGTTAATGAGCAGTTCTTC. Protein sequence: CASSSLGRGGVNEQFF. The V and J genes are TRBV28 and TRBJ2-1; possibly TRBD2 for D (6 bases). V lost 4 bases and J 7 bases, leaving 20 bases between the germline ends. The CDR3 sequence is 16 residues long. CDR1 is MDHEN and CDR2 is SYDVKM in the germline V gene.

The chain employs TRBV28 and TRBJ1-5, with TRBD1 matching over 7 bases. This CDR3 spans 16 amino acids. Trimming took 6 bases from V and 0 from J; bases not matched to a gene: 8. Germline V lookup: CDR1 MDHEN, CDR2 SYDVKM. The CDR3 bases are TGTGCCAGCAGCCGGGACAGCCCAACTAGCAATCAGCCCCAGCATTTT. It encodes CASSRDSPTSNQPQHF.

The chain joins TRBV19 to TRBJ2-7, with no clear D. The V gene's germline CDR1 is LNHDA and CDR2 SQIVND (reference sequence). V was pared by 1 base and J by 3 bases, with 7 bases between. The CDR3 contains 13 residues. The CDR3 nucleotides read TGTGCCAGTAGTATAGCTGGCGGCTACGAGCAGTACTTC. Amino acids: CASSIAGGYEQYF.

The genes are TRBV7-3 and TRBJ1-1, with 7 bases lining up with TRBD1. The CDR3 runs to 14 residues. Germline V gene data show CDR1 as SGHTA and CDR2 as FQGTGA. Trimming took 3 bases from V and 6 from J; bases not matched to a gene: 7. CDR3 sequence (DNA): TGTGCCAGCAGCTTCTCCGGGACAGCAGCTGAAGCTTTCTTT. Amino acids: CASSFSGTAAEAFF.

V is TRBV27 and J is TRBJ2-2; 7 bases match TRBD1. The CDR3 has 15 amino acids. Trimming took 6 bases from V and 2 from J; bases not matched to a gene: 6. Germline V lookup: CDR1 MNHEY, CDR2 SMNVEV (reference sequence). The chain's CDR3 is CASRPGTVNTGELFF. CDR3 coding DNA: TGTGCCAGCAGGCCAGGGACAGTTAACACCGGGGAGCTGTTTTTT.

The CDR3, as DNA: TGCAGCGTGGAGGAGGGGGCGTTGGGAACTGAAGCTTTCTTT. Its protein product is CSVEEGALGTEAFF. The chain recombines TRBV29-1 with TRBJ1-1; 7 bases fit TRBD1. The CDR3 totals 14 residues. V trimming: 6 bases; J trimming: 5 bases; junction bases outside the gene matches: 12. CDR1 is SQVTM and CDR2 is ANQGSEA in the germline V gene.

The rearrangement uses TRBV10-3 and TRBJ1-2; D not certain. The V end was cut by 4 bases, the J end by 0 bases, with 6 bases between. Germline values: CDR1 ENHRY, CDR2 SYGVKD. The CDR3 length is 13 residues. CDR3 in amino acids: CAISVGPNYGYTF. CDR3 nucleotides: TGTGCCATCAGTGTTGGCCCTAACTATGGCTACACCTTC.

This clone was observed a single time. The CDR3 nucleotides read TGCGCCAGCAGCATACAGGGGGCCGCAGAGACCCAGTACTTC. Translating gives CASSIQGAAETQYF. The rearrangement joins TRBV5-1 to TRBJ2-5; 9 bases fit TRBD1. J gave up 4 bases and V 4 bases, and 5 bases lay outside the gene matches. Germline V gene lookup returns CDR1 SGHRS and CDR2 YFSETQ. The CDR3 has 14 residues. Based on the CDR3 plus reference TRBV5-1 and TRBJ2-5, the full variable domain is KAGVTQTPRYLIKTRGQQVTLSCSPISGHRSVSWYQQTPGQGLQFLFEYFSETQRNKGNFPGRFSGRQFSNSRSEMNVSTLELGDSALYLCASSIQGAAETQYFGPGTRLLVL.